These 22 T cell receptor beta chains were sequenced from one sample in a study of PD-L1 blockade in urothelial cancer. Time point reported: pretreatment peripheral blood. Sequencing used immunoSEQ multiplex PCR; TCRdb keeps in-frame clones, though not all of them. The sample has 100,000 to 150,000 clones; about 81% are singletons. Source: PBMCs, taken around atezolizumab (anti-PD-L1) treatment. These receptors came from a man between 45 and 60 years old with urothelial cancer.

The V gene is TRBV7-3, the J gene TRBJ2-3; a weak D match, TRBD2 (5 bases). CDR1 SGHTA and CDR2 FQGTGA come from the germline V gene. V lost 5 bases and J lost 4, with 10 bases in between. This CDR3 contains 13 residues. This CDR3 is CASSPPGSDTQYF. CDR3 coding DNA: TGTGCCAGCAGCCCCCCGGGGTCAGATACGCAGTATTTT.

V is TRBV6-1 and J is TRBJ1-2; D uncertain. CDR3 size: 14 residues. Germline values: CDR1 MNHNS, CDR2 SASEGT. The V end was cut by 2 bases, the J end by 2 bases, with 9 bases between. CDR3 DNA: TGTGCCAGCAGTGAACTCGGGGAAAACTATGGCTACACCTTC. Protein: CASSELGENYGYTF.

The chain is built from TRBV6-5 and TRBJ2-5; 13 positions agree with TRBD2. Trimming cost V 6 bases and J 4 bases; bases outside gene matches: 5. CDR1 and CDR2 (germline): MNHEY, SVGAGI. The CDR3 runs 15 residues. The CDR3 protein is CASRPGLAGLETQYF. DNA for the CDR3: TGTGCCAGCAGACCGGGACTAGCGGGATTAGAGACCCAGTACTTC.

The J gene is TRBJ2-7, the V gene TRBV5-1; 16 positions match TRBD2. The CDR3 runs to 19 residues. The V and J ends lost 4 bases and 2 bases, in that order; junction bases with no gene match: 12. Germline V lookup: CDR1 SGHRS, CDR2 YFSETQ. Here the CDR3 reads CASSPEYGTSGRATYEQYF. The CDR3 DNA reads as TGCGCCAGCAGCCCAGAATATGGGACTAGCGGGAGGGCCACCTACGAGCAGTACTTC.

A note on this clone: The conserved closing phenylalanine or tryptophan is absent in this CDR3, likely reflecting a read error. The J gene is TRBJ2-7, the V gene TRBV5-1; maybe TRBD2 (6 bases). The length of the CDR3 is 14 residues. Trimming cost V 0 bases and J 2 bases, with 9 bases left between them. The germline V gene has CDR1 SGHRS and CDR2 YFSETQ. The CDR3 region has the DNA TGCGCCAGCAGCTTGGCTGGCGGGACCTACGAGCAGTACCTC. It yields the protein CASSLAGGTYEQYL.

The chain joins TRBV5-1 to TRBJ1-1; perhaps TRBD1 as D (5 bases). The V gene lost 9 bases and the J gene lost 1 base, with 16 bases spanning the gap. Germline CDR1 reads SGHRS; CDR2 reads YFSETQ. CDR3 size: 14 residues. Written as DNA, the CDR3 is TGCGCCACCCAGACGGGGGTCCAGAACACTGAAGCTTTCTTT. It translates to CATQTGVQNTEAFF.

The CDR3 loop reads CASSPGSGRTYNEQFF. Here the CDR3 DNA reads TGTGCCAGCAGCCCCGGTAGCGGGAGAACCTACAATGAGCAGTTCTTC. This chain connects TRBV7-9 to TRBJ2-1; TRBD2 matches at 9 bases. Trimming at V came to 5 bases and at J to 2 bases, leaving 7 bases not matched to a gene. The CDR3 consists of 16 residues. Germline assignment: CDR1 SEHNR and CDR2 FQNEAQ (reference sequence).

The J gene is TRBJ2-7, the V gene TRBV5-1; the D is unclear. The CDR3 is made up of 15 amino acids. The V and J ends lost 1 base and 6 bases respectively, with 17 bases between them. Germline V lookup: CDR1 SGHRS, CDR2 YFSETQ. In nucleotides, the CDR3 is TGCGCCAGCAGCTTGAGGCTAGATGGTCGTGCCGAGCAGTACTTC. It translates to CASSLRLDGRAEQYF.

The chain couples TRBV28 to TRBJ1-4, with D unresolved. The CDR3 runs 14 residues. Germline V lookup: CDR1 MDHEN, CDR2 SYDVKM. The V end was cut by 5 bases, the J end by 6 bases, with 13 bases between. The CDR3 spells CASSRIQTYEKLFF. CDR3 DNA sequence: TGTGCCAGCAGTCGCATTCAGACATATGAAAAACTGTTTTTT. Variable domain in full (rest from reference TRBV28 and TRBJ1-4): DVKVTQSSRYLVKRTGEKVFLECVQDMDHENMFWYRQDPGLGLRLIYFSYDVKMKEKGDIPEGYSVSREKKERFSLILESASTNQTSMYLCASSRIQTYEKLFFGSGTQLSVL.

The chain links TRBV27 to TRBJ1-2; 7 bases map to TRBD1. The junction had 16 bases not matched to a gene; V was cut back by 6 bases and J by 3 bases. CDR3 length equals 17 residues. Looked up from germline, CDR1 is MNHEY and CDR2 is SMNVEV (reference sequence). CDR3 nucleotides: TGTGCCAGCAGACCCCGCTCGACAGGGACGTTGGACTATGGCTACACCTTC. The encoded protein is CASRPRSTGTLDYGYTF.

A single count supports this clone. This sequence joins TRBV27 and TRBJ2-1, with D uncertain. Germline-derived CDR1 and CDR2 are MNHEY and SMNVEV (reference sequence). V lost 2 bases, J lost 10 bases, and 12 bases lay in between. There are 13 residues in the CDR3. CDR3 protein: CASSLAVVTEQFF. As DNA, the CDR3 is TGTGCCAGCAGTTTAGCGGTGGTCACCGAGCAGTTCTTC.

The rearrangement uses TRBV4-1 and TRBJ2-3, with TRBD1 matching over 11 bases. The germline CDR1 and CDR2 sequences are MGHRA and YSYEKL. There are 15 residues in the CDR3. The V gene end was trimmed by 6 bases and the J gene end by 2 bases; junction bases not matched to a gene: 4. The CDR3 nucleotides are TGCGCCAGCAGGCGGACAGGGGGCACCACAGATACGCAGTATTTT. This codes for CASRRTGGTTDTQYF.

J is TRBJ1-1 and V is TRBV5-1; no clear D gene. CDR1 SGHRS and CDR2 YFSETQ come from the germline V gene. This CDR3 spans 14 amino acids. Deletions cut 2 bases from V and 3 bases from J, with 11 bases between. CDR3 bases: TGCGCCAGCAGCTTCTTGCTAGGAGACACTGAAGCTTTCTTT. Translated: CASSFLLGDTEAFF.

Of note for this clone: Additional DNA sequences in this sample encode the identical CDR3. V usage is TRBV18 and J usage is TRBJ1-5; possibly TRBD1 for D (5 bases). The CDR3 extends over 15 amino acids. Germline values: CDR1 KGHSH, CDR2 LQKENI. V lost 3 bases and J lost 0, with 9 bases in between. The CDR3 DNA sequence: TGTGCCAGCTCACCTAGACAGAATAGCAATCAGCCCCAGCATTTT. The encoded protein is CASSPRQNSNQPQHF.

This clone was recorded once. This chain joins TRBV18 and TRBJ2-6, with TRBD1 matching 7 bases. V shed 3 bases and J 0 bases; nucleotides not matched to a gene: 8. In germline, CDR1 is KGHSH, CDR2 LQKENI. There are 18 residues in the CDR3. CDR3 in amino acids: CASSPPGQFTSGANVLTF. Here the CDR3 DNA reads TGTGCCAGCTCACCTCCGGGACAGTTTACCTCTGGGGCCAACGTCCTGACTTTC. Using reference TRBV18 and TRBJ2-6 for the parts outside the CDR3, the full variable domain is NAGVMQNPRHLVRRRGQEARLRCSPMKGHSHVYWYRQLPEEGLKFMVYLQKENIIDESGMPKERFSAEFPKEGPSILRIQQVVRGDSAAYFCASSPPGQFTSGANVLTFGAGSRLTVL.

CDR3 nucleotides: TGTGCCAGCAGCTTGCCGGGAGCTACGAAGACCCAGTACTTC. Protein: CASSLPGATKTQYF. The J gene is TRBJ2-5, the V gene TRBV5-4, with TRBD2 as a possible D gene (6 bases). Trimming stripped 1 base from V and 6 bases from J, with 13 bases between. CDR1 is SGHNT, CDR2 YYREEE, per germline (reference sequence). The CDR3 totals 14 residues.

This chain connects TRBV15 to TRBJ2-7; D is perhaps TRBD1 (5 bases). Germline CDR1 reads LNHNV; CDR2 reads YYDKDF (reference sequence). The CDR3 is 13 residues long. The germline V and J ends were trimmed by 1 base and 12 bases, with 16 bases remaining between them. The CDR3 protein is CATSRGTGGPRYF. The DNA of the CDR3 is TGTGCCACCAGCAGAGGCACAGGCGGCCCCCGGTACTTC.

This clone was picked up one time. The gene calls are TRBV28 and TRBJ1-2; D is possibly TRBD1 (5 bases). Between the trimmed V and J ends, which lost 7 bases and 6 bases, there was a span of 15 bases. CDR1 and CDR2 from the germline V gene are MDHEN and SYDVKM. The CDR3 runs 13 residues. CDR3 bases: TGTGCCAGCACCATACCAGGGATACATGGCTACACCTTC. Its translation is CASTIPGIHGYTF.

This clone has just a few counts. The chain carries TRBV19 and TRBJ1-5, with D possibly matching TRBD1 (5 bases). Germline V gene lookup returns CDR1 LNHDA and CDR2 SQIVND (reference sequence). The CDR3 loop spans 16 amino acids. Trimming stripped 4 bases from V and 1 base from J, with 14 bases between. The CDR3 spells CASSKQQERSNQPQHF. The CDR3 region has the DNA TGTGCCAGTAGTAAGCAACAGGAAAGGAGCAATCAGCCCCAGCATTTT.

The J gene is TRBJ1-3, the V gene TRBV5-1, with D possibly matching TRBD1 (5 bases). Deletions cut 0 bases from V and 5 bases from J, with 9 bases between. The germline V gene encodes CDR1 SGHRS and CDR2 YFSETQ. The CDR3 is made up of 14 amino acids. Written as DNA, the CDR3 is TGCGCCAGCAGCTTGGCGGGGGGAAGAAACACCATATATTTT. Residues: CASSLAGGRNTIYF.

This chain connects TRBV14 to TRBJ2-1, with 7 bases fitting TRBD2. J lost 4 bases, V lost 5 bases, and 8 bases had no gene match. This CDR3 comprises 15 residues. The germline V gene has CDR1 SGHDN and CDR2 FVKESK. CDR3 in amino acids: CASSVPGLHYNEQFF. In nucleotides, the CDR3 is TGTGCCAGCAGCGTCCCGGGACTACATTACAATGAGCAGTTCTTC.

The chain is built from TRBV18 and TRBJ2-2, with a tentative D call TRBD2 (6 bases). The germline V gene encodes CDR1 KGHSH and CDR2 LQKENI. With 2 bases removed from V and 0 bases from J, the gap between germline ends came to 10 bases. The CDR3 is 16 amino acids. CDR3 nucleotides: TGTGCCAGCTCACCAGGAGGGTTTACGAACACCGGGGAGCTGTTTTTT. Translating gives CASSPGGFTNTGELFF. The whole variable domain, remainder taken from reference TRBV18 and TRBJ2-2, is NAGVMQNPRHLVRRRGQEARLRCSPMKGHSHVYWYRQLPEEGLKFMVYLQKENIIDESGMPKERFSAEFPKEGPSILRIQQVVRGDSAAYFCASSPGGFTNTGELFFGEGSRLTVL.